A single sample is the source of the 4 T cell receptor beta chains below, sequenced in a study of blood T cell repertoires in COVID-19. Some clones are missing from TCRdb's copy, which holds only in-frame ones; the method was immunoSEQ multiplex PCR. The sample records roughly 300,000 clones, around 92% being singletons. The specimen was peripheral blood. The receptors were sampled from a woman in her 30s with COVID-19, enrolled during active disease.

CDR3 protein: CASSDLRRDYGYTF. As DNA, the CDR3 is TGTGCCAGCAGTGATCTCCGACGGGACTATGGCTACACCTTC. V usage is TRBV2 and J usage is TRBJ1-2; D not resolved. Trimming removed 3 bases at V and 3 bases at J, with 11 bases between. The CDR3 consists of 14 residues. From germline, CDR1 is SNHLY and CDR2 FYNNEI.

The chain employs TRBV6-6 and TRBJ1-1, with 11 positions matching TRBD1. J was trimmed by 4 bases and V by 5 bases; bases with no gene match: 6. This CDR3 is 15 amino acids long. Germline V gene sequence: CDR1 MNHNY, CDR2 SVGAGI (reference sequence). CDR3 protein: CASSQAGTGGTEAFF. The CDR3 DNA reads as TGTGCCAGCAGTCAAGCCGGGACAGGGGGCACTGAAGCTTTCTTT.

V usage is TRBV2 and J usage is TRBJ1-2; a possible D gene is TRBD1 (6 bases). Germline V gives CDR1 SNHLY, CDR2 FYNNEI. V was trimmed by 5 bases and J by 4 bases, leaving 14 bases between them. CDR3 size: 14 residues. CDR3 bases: TGTGCCAGCAGTACCGGGACACCCTCCTATGGCTACACCTTC. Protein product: CASSTGTPSYGYTF.

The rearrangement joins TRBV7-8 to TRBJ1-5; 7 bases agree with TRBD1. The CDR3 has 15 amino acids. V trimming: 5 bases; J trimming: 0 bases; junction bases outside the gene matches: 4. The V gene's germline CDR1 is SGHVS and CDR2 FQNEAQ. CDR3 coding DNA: TGTGCCAGCAGCGGTCACAGGGGTAGCAATCAGCCCCAGCATTTT. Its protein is CASSGHRGSNQPQHF.